These 15 T cell receptor beta chains share one sample of origin, sequenced in a study of T cell responses to AZD1222 COVID-19 vaccine. TCRdb keeps only in-frame clones here, not all; method: immunoSEQ multiplex PCR. The sample consists of 130,000 or so clones, 85% to 95% of them appearing once. The sequenced sample was peripheral blood, obtained on day 0 of AZD1222 vaccination. These receptors were taken from an adult in good health.

The chain recombines TRBV6-4 with TRBJ2-3, with 9 nucleotides matching TRBD2. CDR1 MRHNA and CDR2 SNTAGT come from the germline V gene. The CDR3 has 15 residues. V shed 4 bases, J shed 4 bases, and the junction held 6 bases outside the gene matches. CDR3 bases: TGTGCCAGCAGTGGGGTGGCGGGAGGGCCAGATACGCAGTATTTT. It specifies CASSGVAGGPDTQYF.

This clone came up once. The chain joins TRBV7-2 to TRBJ1-5; TRBD1 matches at 8 bases. This CDR3 spans 16 amino acids. Germline V gene sequence: CDR1 SGHTA, CDR2 FQGNSA. V was clipped by 4 bases and J by 11 bases; unmatched bases: 16. CDR3 region: CASSSKRQGSLGSQHF. For the CDR3, the DNA is TGTGCCAGCAGCTCCAAGCGACAGGGGTCCCTAGGGTCCCAGCATTTT.

This clone was detected only once. This CDR3 is CASSQTHAGAGGFFFYEQYF. The CDR3, as DNA: TGCGCCAGCAGCCAAACCCACGCGGGGGCAGGGGGCTTTTTTTTCTACGAGCAGTACTTC. This chain joins TRBV4-3 and TRBJ2-7; weak D call: TRBD1 (8 bases). The CDR3 is 20 amino acids. V gave up 2 bases and J gave up 3 bases, with 29 bases separating them. Germline CDR1 is LGHNA and CDR2 is YSLEER.

This rearrangement joins TRBV6-6 to TRBJ1-3; unclear D gene. V was shortened by 0 bases and J by 0 bases, with 3 bases between the two germline ends. The CDR3 contains 14 residues. CDR1 is MNHNY and CDR2 is SVGAGI in the germline V gene (reference sequence). CDR3 loop: CASSYSISGNTIYF. DNA for the CDR3: TGTGCCAGCAGTTACTCGATCTCTGGAAACACCATATATTTT.

The CDR3 region is CASSPRTGGTGANVLTF. DNA for the CDR3: TGTGCCAGCAGCCCCCGGACAGGGGGGACTGGGGCCAACGTCCTGACTTTC. The genes are TRBV7-8 and TRBJ2-6; 10 bases are a match to TRBD1. After removal of 5 bases from V and 2 bases from J, the junction contained 6 bases not matched to a gene. Looked up from germline, CDR1 is SGHVS and CDR2 is FQNEAQ. This CDR3 is built from 17 residues.

CDR3 loop: CSASGTDDYGYTF. Written as DNA, the CDR3 is TGCAGTGCTAGTGGTACAGATGACTATGGCTACACCTTC. The rearrangement uses TRBV20-1 and TRBJ1-2; no clear D gene. Per the germline V gene, CDR1 is DFQATT and CDR2 is SNEGSKA (reference sequence). The V end was cut by 3 bases, the J end by 3 bases, with 11 bases between. This CDR3 region has 13 residues.

This chain connects TRBV5-8 to TRBJ2-3, with a tentative D call TRBD2 (6 bases). The V and J ends lost 0 bases and 1 base respectively, with 12 bases between them. The CDR3 length is 16 residues. Germline V lookup: CDR1 SGHTS, CDR2 YDEGEE. The CDR3 loop is CASSLVTSSGTDTQYF. The CDR3 DNA sequence: TGTGCCAGCAGCTTGGTCACTAGCTCGGGCACAGATACGCAGTATTTT.

The chain couples TRBV9 to TRBJ2-7; D is unresolved. Trimming left V 0 bases short and J 2 bases short, with 6 bases between. The germline CDR1 and CDR2 sequences are SGDLS and YYNGEE. CDR3 length: 13 amino acids. The CDR3 coding sequence is TGTGCCAGCAGCGTAGGGGCTACCTACGAGCAGTACTTC. Translating gives CASSVGATYEQYF.

This clone was detected once. The chain combines TRBV24-1 with TRBJ2-7; D not resolved. The CDR3 loop spans 13 amino acids. Trimming pared 3 bases from V and 1 base from J, leaving 6 bases between. Germline-derived CDR1 and CDR2 are KGHDR and SFDVKD. CDR3 bases: TGTGCCACCAGTGATCAAGTGTCCTACGAGCAGTACTTC. Protein product: CATSDQVSYEQYF.

The V gene is TRBV9, the J gene TRBJ1-2; D perhaps matches TRBD1 (5 bases). V was shortened by 4 bases and J by 4 bases, with 14 bases between the two germline ends. The CDR3 runs 14 residues. CDR1 is SGDLS and CDR2 is YYNGEE in the germline V gene. Written as DNA, the CDR3 is TGTGCCAGCAGCCCCTCGGACAAAGCCTATGGCTACACCTTC. This sequence encodes CASSPSDKAYGYTF.

V is TRBV28 and J is TRBJ1-2; 7 bases fit TRBD1. Trimming cost V 8 bases and J 9 bases; bases outside gene matches: 12. This CDR3 contains 13 residues. The germline V gene encodes CDR1 MDHEN and CDR2 SYDVKM. CDR3 sequence (DNA): TGTGCCAGCTTGTCCGGGACAGTCGGTAGCTACACCTTC. This gives the protein CASLSGTVGSYTF.

The chain joins TRBV7-2 to TRBJ1-2, with 8 nucleotides matching TRBD1. V was clipped by 0 bases and J by 6 bases; unmatched bases: 6. The CDR3 sequence is 15 residues long. Germline assignment: CDR1 SGHTA and CDR2 FQGNSA. The CDR3 DNA follows: TGTGCCAGCAGCTTAGCGACAGGGGAGGGGGATGGCTACACCTTC. It specifies CASSLATGEGDGYTF.

The rearrangement uses TRBV7-2 and TRBJ1-6; no clear D. V was trimmed by 4 bases and J by 6 bases, leaving 19 bases between them. CDR1 is SGHTA, CDR2 FQGNSA, per germline. The CDR3 spans 17 residues. The CDR3, as DNA: TGTGCCAGCAGCTACACCAGCGGACGGCGAGGTAATTCACCCCTCCACTTT. Its protein is CASSYTSGRRGNSPLHF.

There are a few counts of this clone. The CDR3 loop reads CASSEAGGQVHGYTF. CDR3 coding DNA: TGTGCCAGCAGTGAAGCGGGCGGACAGGTTCATGGCTACACCTTC. The chain has TRBV6-1 and TRBJ1-2, with 7 nucleotides matching TRBD1. The CDR3 covers 15 residues. Germline CDR1 is MNHNS and CDR2 is SASEGT. Trimming cost V 0 bases and J 6 bases; bases outside gene matches: 7.

J is TRBJ2-2 and V is TRBV28; D is perhaps TRBD1 (6 bases). This CDR3 contains 17 residues. V dropped 3 bases and J dropped 2 bases, with 16 bases sitting between them. Germline-derived CDR1 and CDR2 are MDHEN and SYDVKM. CDR3 loop: CASSFPGASRNTGELFF. DNA of the CDR3: TGTGCCAGCAGTTTCCCAGGGGCTAGCAGAAACACCGGGGAGCTGTTTTTT.